One sample yielded the 28 T cell receptor beta chains listed below, sequenced in a study of a mutant IDH1 vaccine in newly diagnosed glioma listed by TCRdb under 2021. These receptors are not linked to any known antigen. Read against the paper, the sample's time point label means: week 11, during vaccination. Each vaccine dose, consisting of 300 ug of a 20-mer mutant IDH1 peptide in Montanide, was administered subcutaneously with topical imiquimod. Library preparation was by the immunoSEQ multiplex PCR assay. In its TCRdb copy, this immuneACCESS table keeps in-frame sequences only and misses some clones. Where compared with another copy, unresolved V genes explain less than half of these, and the others have no known cause. The sample includes more than 55,000 clones, with approximately 80% observed a single time. The ten largest clones represent around 3.5% of the sample. This specimen was PBMCs, taken from a glioma patient whose treatment included an IDH1 peptide vaccine. These receptors originate from a man between 25 and 39 years old with glioma.

The V gene is TRBV9, the J gene TRBJ2-7; D remains unclear. Trimming stripped 4 bases from V and 2 bases from J, with 19 bases between. The CDR3 contains 16 residues. CDR1 and CDR2 (germline): SGDLS, YYNGEE. DNA for the CDR3: TGTGCCAGCAGCCCTCCGGGCGCGGAGTACACCTACGAGCAGTACTTC. Translating it yields CASSPPGAEYTYEQYF. The variable domain in full, with the rest retrieved from reference TRBV9 and TRBJ2-7, is DSGVTQTPKHLITATGQRVTLRCSPRSGDLSVYWYQQSLDQGLQFLIQYYNGEERAKGNILERFSAQQFPDLHSELNLSSLELGDSALYFCASSPPGAEYTYEQYFGPGTRLTVT.

The chain joins TRBV6-6 to TRBJ1-1, with D possibly TRBD1 on 5 matching bases. Trimming took 0 bases from V and 5 from J, leaving 13 bases between them. CDR3 length: 15 residues. Germline CDR1 and CDR2: MNHNY and SVGAGI (reference sequence). This chain's CDR3 is CASSYSAQGGTEAFF. In DNA, the CDR3 is TGTGCCAGCAGTTACTCGGCTCAGGGAGGGACTGAAGCTTTCTTT.

V is TRBV7-9 and J is TRBJ2-7; 7 positions agree with TRBD2. Germline V CDR1 and CDR2: SEHNR, FQNEAQ (reference sequence). CDR3 size: 18 residues. J lost 2 bases, V lost 5 bases, and 18 bases had no gene match. The CDR3 region has the DNA TGTGCCAGCAGCCCCCGTACGGGCGGTAGCGGGTGGACCTACGAGCAGTACTTC. This translates into CASSPRTGGSGWTYEQYF.

V gene TRBV29-1 combines with J gene TRBJ1-2; tentatively, D is TRBD1 (5 bases). Germline CDR1 SQVTM, CDR2 ANQGSEA. CDR3 length equals 13 residues. Deletions cut 0 bases from V and 8 bases from J, with 13 bases between. The CDR3 bases are TGCAGCGTTGAAGACTGGGGGTCCAACGGCTACACCTTC. Its translation: CSVEDWGSNGYTF.

This clone was seen a handful of times. The chain has TRBV6-1 and TRBJ2-5; 7 bases line up with TRBD1. Per germline, CDR1 MNHNS and CDR2 SASEGT. This CDR3 has 13 residues. With V trimmed by 5 bases and J by 2 bases, 2 bases remained unmatched. The CDR3 protein is CASSRDRQETQYF. The CDR3 nucleotides read TGTGCCAGCAGTAGGGACAGACAAGAGACCCAGTACTTC.

The J gene is TRBJ1-1, the V gene TRBV11-2; the D gene is possibly TRBD1 (6 bases). Trimming removed 5 bases from V and 2 bases from J, with 24 bases in between. The length of the CDR3 is 18 residues. The germline V gene encodes CDR1 SGHAT and CDR2 FQNNGV. CDR3 nucleotide sequence: TGTGCCAGCAGCATTTTGGGGATTACGGGCAGGGGAAACACTGAAGCTTTCTTT. Amino acids: CASSILGITGRGNTEAFF.

V and J are TRBV28 and TRBJ2-3; 10 nucleotides agree with TRBD1. This CDR3 is built from 16 residues. The trim removed 4 bases at V and 8 bases at J, leaving 12 bases unmatched. The germline gives CDR1 MDHEN, CDR2 SYDVKM. The CDR3 spells CASSYTGTGDPGTQYF. DNA for the CDR3: TGTGCCAGCAGTTATACCGGGACAGGGGATCCCGGTACGCAGTATTTT.

The chain is built from TRBV19 and TRBJ2-1; D may be TRBD1 or TRBD2 (5 bases each). Germline V gene lookup returns CDR1 LNHDA and CDR2 SQIVND (reference sequence). V was trimmed by 6 bases and J by 4 bases, leaving 13 bases between them. CDR3 length: 14 amino acids. In nucleotides, the CDR3 is TGTGCCAGTAGCCTTCGGGACCCGTACAATGAGCAGTTCTTC. Amino acid sequence: CASSLRDPYNEQFF.

The chain is built from TRBV6-1 and TRBJ1-1, with unresolved D. In germline, CDR1 is MNHNS, CDR2 SASEGT. This CDR3 has 13 amino acids. V shed 10 bases and J shed 1 base, with 13 bases lying between them. CDR3 in amino acids: CAITDMGNTEAFF. The CDR3 DNA sequence: TGTGCCATTACAGACATGGGGAACACTGAAGCTTTCTTT.

This chain links TRBV6-1 with TRBJ2-2; D unclear. Germline V gene lookup returns CDR1 MNHNS and CDR2 SASEGT. Trimming stripped 0 bases from V and 3 bases from J, with 2 bases between. The CDR3 is 13 residues long. This CDR3 is CASSEADTGELFF. The CDR3 DNA sequence: TGTGCCAGCAGTGAAGCAGACACCGGGGAGCTGTTTTTT.

V usage is TRBV6-6 and J usage is TRBJ2-7; D may be TRBD1 or TRBD2 (6 bases each). This CDR3 region has 13 residues. V lost 6 bases and J 3 bases, leaving 12 bases between the germline ends. From germline, CDR1 is MNHNY and CDR2 SVGAGI (reference sequence). The DNA for the CDR3 is TGTGCCAGCAGGGTACAGGGAGGCTACGAGCAGTACTTC. This codes for CASRVQGGYEQYF.

This clone showed up just once. V and J are TRBV6-1 and TRBJ2-6; 10 bases agree with TRBD1. This CDR3 region has 14 residues. Germline V gives CDR1 MNHNS, CDR2 SASEGT. Losses at the gene ends were 8 bases for V and 9 bases for J; bases not matched to a gene: 7. The CDR3 DNA is TGTGCCAGCCGGTCGACAGGGGGCGGCAACGTCCTGACTTTC. Translating it yields CASRSTGGGNVLTF.

This sequence joins TRBV29-1 and TRBJ1-1; tentative D call: TRBD1 (5 bases). CDR3 size: 12 residues. V was clipped by 4 bases and J by 1 base, with 7 bases between them. The germline gives CDR1 SQVTM, CDR2 ANQGSEA. CDR3: CSVGQPNTEAFF. The CDR3 bases are TGCAGCGTTGGACAGCCGAACACTGAAGCTTTCTTT.

Only one count was recorded for this clone. J is TRBJ2-7 and V is TRBV28, with D hard to call. CDR3 length equals 11 residues. V was cut by 6 bases and J by 2 bases, with 5 bases left in between. The germline gives CDR1 MDHEN, CDR2 SYDVKM. This CDR3 is CASRIAYEQYF. CDR3 nucleotide sequence: TGTGCCAGCAGAATAGCCTACGAGCAGTACTTC.

This chain links TRBV30 with TRBJ2-1; 10 bases map to TRBD2. Germline loops: CDR1 GTSNPN, CDR2 SVGIG (reference sequence). V was clipped by 6 bases and J by 7 bases; unmatched bases: 6. The CDR3 runs to 13 residues. CDR3 DNA sequence: TGTGCCTGCCAGCGGGAGGGCCGTAATGAGCAGTTCTTC. It translates to CACQREGRNEQFF.

V and J are TRBV19 and TRBJ2-1; no clear D. Trimming pared 9 bases from V and 1 base from J, leaving 16 bases between. Germline V gene lookup returns CDR1 LNHDA and CDR2 SQIVND (reference sequence). This CDR3 has 15 amino acids. CDR3: CASTSSTGSYNEQFF. The CDR3 bases are TGTGCCAGCACTTCCTCCACGGGTTCCTACAATGAGCAGTTCTTC.

The chain uses TRBV29-1 and TRBJ2-7, with no clear D. Trimming pared 1 base from V and 7 bases from J, leaving 17 bases between. Germline CDR1 SQVTM, CDR2 ANQGSEA. This CDR3 has 14 residues. In DNA, the CDR3 is TGCAGCGTTGAAGGTGGGTGGTCTACGAGGGAGCAGTACTTC. Translated: CSVEGGWSTREQYF.

This clone was counted once. This chain joins TRBV2 and TRBJ2-1; the match to TRBD2 covers 12 bases. Germline assignment: CDR1 SNHLY and CDR2 FYNNEI. The CDR3 totals 13 residues. Germline trimming cut 11 bases from V and 5 bases from J; bases unmatched to any gene: 4. The DNA for the CDR3 is TGTGCCCAGCGGACTAGCGGGGACAATGAGCAGTTCTTC. Translation: CAQRTSGDNEQFF.

This rearrangement joins TRBV9 to TRBJ1-2, with 12 nucleotides matching TRBD1. Germline assignment: CDR1 SGDLS and CDR2 YYNGEE. There are 14 residues in the CDR3. After removal of 4 bases from V and 7 bases from J, the junction contained 5 bases not matched to a gene. The CDR3, as DNA: TGTGCCAGCAGCTTTGGGGGACAGGGGGCTGGCTACACCTTC. It encodes CASSFGGQGAGYTF.

J is TRBJ2-2 and V is TRBV27; D is undetermined. The CDR3 totals 16 residues. Trimming shortened V by 5 bases and J by 3 bases, and 16 bases separated the two germline ends. Germline V lookup: CDR1 MNHEY, CDR2 SMNVEV (reference sequence). The CDR3 region is CASSPSRVLDTGELFF. CDR3 DNA: TGTGCCAGCAGTCCTTCAAGGGTCCTGGACACCGGGGAGCTGTTTTTT.

The chain carries TRBV15 and TRBJ2-5; possibly TRBD2 for D (6 bases). Germline V gene lookup returns CDR1 LNHNV and CDR2 YYDKDF (reference sequence). Trimming took 3 bases from V and 5 from J, leaving 13 bases between them. This CDR3 contains 14 residues. The CDR3 DNA sequence: TGTGCCACCAGCAGTCATACTAGCTTTGAGACCCAGTACTTC. It specifies CATSSHTSFETQYF.

The chain couples TRBV6-6 to TRBJ1-2; D is undetermined. The CDR3 totals 15 residues. Germline CDR1 reads MNHNY; CDR2 reads SVGAGI (reference sequence). With 6 bases removed from V and 0 bases from J, the gap between germline ends came to 14 bases. CDR3 protein: CASSPPGDPNYGYTF. CDR3 nucleotides: TGTGCCAGCAGCCCCCCTGGGGATCCTAACTATGGCTACACCTTC.

The CDR3 reads CASSQEEGERGYTF. Here the CDR3 DNA reads TGCGCCAGCAGCCAAGAAGAAGGGGAACGTGGCTACACCTTC. J is TRBJ1-2 and V is TRBV4-3; D is perhaps TRBD1 (5 bases). There are 14 residues in the CDR3. Germline CDR1 LGHNA, CDR2 YSLEER. The V gene lost 0 bases and the J gene lost 7 bases, with 12 bases spanning the gap.

This clone occurred a few times. This chain links TRBV4-1 with TRBJ1-1; 9 bases map to TRBD1. The CDR3 extends over 15 amino acids. V shed 4 bases and J 4 bases; nucleotides not matched to a gene: 7. Per germline, CDR1 MGHRA and CDR2 YSYEKL. The CDR3 region is CASSRMGQGGTEAFF. The CDR3, as DNA: TGCGCCAGCAGCCGAATGGGACAGGGTGGCACTGAAGCTTTCTTT.

J is TRBJ2-7 and V is TRBV4-2; no clear D. The CDR3 consists of 12 residues. Germline loops: CDR1 LGHNA, CDR2 YNFKEQ. V lost 3 bases to trimming and J lost 10 bases, with 13 bases between them. The CDR3 sequence is CASSQGTVSQYF. The DNA for the CDR3 is TGTGCCAGCAGCCAGGGAACCGTTTCCCAGTACTTC.

The chain recombines TRBV5-8 with TRBJ2-1; TRBD2 agrees at 16 bases. Trimming took 5 bases from V and 10 from J; bases not matched to a gene: 9. CDR1 SGHTS and CDR2 YDEGEE come from the germline V gene. This CDR3 contains 16 residues. The CDR3 nucleotides are TGTGCCAGCAGAGCCCGGGGACTAGCGGGAGGGTCCGAGCAGTTCTTC. Its protein product is CASRARGLAGGSEQFF.

The CDR3 bases are TGTGCCAGCAGCTCGGGACGGACTGAGCGCTACACCTTC. Encoded protein: CASSSGRTERYTF. The V gene is TRBV5-6, the J gene TRBJ1-2; possibly TRBD1 for D (5 bases). This CDR3 contains 13 residues. V dropped 3 bases and J dropped 9 bases, with 15 bases sitting between them. The V gene's germline CDR1 is SGHDT and CDR2 YYEEEE.

This sequence joins TRBV30 and TRBJ1-2; D remains unclear. CDR1 is GTSNPN and CDR2 is SVGIG in the germline V gene (reference sequence). The V gene lost 3 bases and the J gene lost 7 bases, with 12 bases spanning the gap. This CDR3 is built from 12 residues. The CDR3 loop is CAWRAAPLGYTF. CDR3 bases: TGTGCCTGGAGAGCCGCCCCGCTTGGCTACACCTTC.